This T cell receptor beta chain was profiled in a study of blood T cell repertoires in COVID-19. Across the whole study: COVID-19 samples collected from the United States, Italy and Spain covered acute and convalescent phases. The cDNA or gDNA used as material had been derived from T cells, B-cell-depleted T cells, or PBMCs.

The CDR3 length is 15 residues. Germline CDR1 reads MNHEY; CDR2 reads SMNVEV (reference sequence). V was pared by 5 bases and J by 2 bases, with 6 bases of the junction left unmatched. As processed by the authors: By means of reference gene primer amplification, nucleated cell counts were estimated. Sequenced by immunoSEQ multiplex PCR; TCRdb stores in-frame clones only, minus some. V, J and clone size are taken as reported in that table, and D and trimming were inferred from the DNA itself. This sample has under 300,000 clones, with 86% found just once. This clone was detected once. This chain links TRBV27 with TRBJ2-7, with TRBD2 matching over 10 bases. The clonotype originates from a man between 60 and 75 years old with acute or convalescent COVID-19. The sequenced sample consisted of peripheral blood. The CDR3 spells CASSPSGRAPYEQYF. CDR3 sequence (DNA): TGTGCCAGCAGTCCCAGCGGGAGGGCCCCCTACGAGCAGTACTTC.